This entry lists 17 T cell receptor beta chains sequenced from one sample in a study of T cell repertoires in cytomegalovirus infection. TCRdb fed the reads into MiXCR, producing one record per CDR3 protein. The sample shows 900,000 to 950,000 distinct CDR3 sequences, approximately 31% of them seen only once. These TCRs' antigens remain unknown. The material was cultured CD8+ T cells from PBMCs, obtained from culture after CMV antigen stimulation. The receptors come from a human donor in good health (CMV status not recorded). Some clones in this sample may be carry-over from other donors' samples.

CDR3 sequence: CSVGGGSYNEQFF. The CDR3 DNA follows: TGCAGCGTTGGGGGGGGCTCCTACAATGAGCAGTTCTTC. The chain combines TRBV29-1 with TRBJ2-1, with 7 bases lining up with TRBD2. The CDR3 is 13 residues long. Per germline, CDR1 SQVTM and CDR2 ANQGSEA. V lost 4 bases to trimming and J lost 0 bases; unmatched junction nucleotides: 0.

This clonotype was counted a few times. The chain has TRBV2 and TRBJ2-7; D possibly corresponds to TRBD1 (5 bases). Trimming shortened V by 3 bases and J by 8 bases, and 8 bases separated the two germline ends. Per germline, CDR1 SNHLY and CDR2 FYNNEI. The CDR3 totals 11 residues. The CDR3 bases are TGTGCCAGCAGTGACTGGGGCCAGCAGTACTTC. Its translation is CASSDWGQQYF.

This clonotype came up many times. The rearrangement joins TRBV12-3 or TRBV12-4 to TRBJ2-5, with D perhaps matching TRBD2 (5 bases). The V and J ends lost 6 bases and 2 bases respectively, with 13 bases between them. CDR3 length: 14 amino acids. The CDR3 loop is CASSPGREQETQYF. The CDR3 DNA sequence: TGTGCCAGCAGCCCCGGACGGGAACAAGAGACCCAGTACTTC.

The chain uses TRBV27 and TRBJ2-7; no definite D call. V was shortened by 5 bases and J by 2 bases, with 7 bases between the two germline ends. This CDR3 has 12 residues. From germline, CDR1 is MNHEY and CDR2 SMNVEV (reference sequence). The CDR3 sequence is CASSPEAYEQYV. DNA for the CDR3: TGTGCCAGCAGTCCAGAGGCCTACGAGCAGTACGTC.

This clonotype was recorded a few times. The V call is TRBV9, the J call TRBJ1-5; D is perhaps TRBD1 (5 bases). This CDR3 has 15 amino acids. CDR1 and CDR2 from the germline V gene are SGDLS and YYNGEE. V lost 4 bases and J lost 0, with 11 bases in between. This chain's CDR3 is CASSPGGVSNQPQHF. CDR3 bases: TGTGCCAGCAGCCCTGGGGGGGTTAGCAATCAGCCCCAGCATTTT.

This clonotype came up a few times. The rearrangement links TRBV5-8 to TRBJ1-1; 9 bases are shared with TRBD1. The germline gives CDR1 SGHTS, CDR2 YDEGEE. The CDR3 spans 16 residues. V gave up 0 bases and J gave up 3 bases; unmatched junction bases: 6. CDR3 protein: CASSLGTGAWYTEAFF. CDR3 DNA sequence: TGTGCCAGCAGCTTGGGGACAGGGGCTTGGTACACTGAAGCTTTCTTT.

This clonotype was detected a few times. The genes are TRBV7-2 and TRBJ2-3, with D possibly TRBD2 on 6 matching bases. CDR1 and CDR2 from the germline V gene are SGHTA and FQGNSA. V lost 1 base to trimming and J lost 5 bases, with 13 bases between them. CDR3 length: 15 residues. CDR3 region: CASSLVPGVIDTQYF. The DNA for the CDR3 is TGTGCCAGCAGCTTAGTACCGGGGGTGATAGATACGCAGTATTTT.

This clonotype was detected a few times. This CDR3 is CASTVGAYSPLHF. CDR3 nucleotide sequence: TGTGCCAGCACCGTAGGGGCCTATTCACCCCTCCACTTT. The V call is TRBV12-3 or TRBV12-4, the J call TRBJ1-6, with D perhaps TRBD1 (5 bases). There are 13 residues in the CDR3. V dropped 7 bases and J dropped 8 bases, with 12 bases sitting between them.

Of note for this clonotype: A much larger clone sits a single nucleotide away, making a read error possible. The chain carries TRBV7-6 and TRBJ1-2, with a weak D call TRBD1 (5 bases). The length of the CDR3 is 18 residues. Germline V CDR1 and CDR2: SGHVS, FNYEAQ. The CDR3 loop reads CTSSLARELGEGDYGYTF. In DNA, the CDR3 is TGTACCAGCAGCTTAGCGAGGGAATTGGGGGAAGGGGATTATGGCTACACCTTC.

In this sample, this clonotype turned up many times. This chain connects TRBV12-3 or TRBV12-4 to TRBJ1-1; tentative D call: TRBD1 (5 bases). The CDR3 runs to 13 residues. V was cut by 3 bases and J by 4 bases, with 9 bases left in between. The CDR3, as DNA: TGTGCCAGCAGTTTCGGGGGAGGCACTGAAGCTTTCTTT. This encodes CASSFGGGTEAFF.

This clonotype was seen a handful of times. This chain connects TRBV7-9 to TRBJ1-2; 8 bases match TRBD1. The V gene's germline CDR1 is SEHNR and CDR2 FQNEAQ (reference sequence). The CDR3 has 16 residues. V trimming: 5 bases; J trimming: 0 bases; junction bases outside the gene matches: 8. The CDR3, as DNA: TGTGCCAGCAGCCCACAGGGGGATAGAGCTAACTATGGCTACACCTTC. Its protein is CASSPQGDRANYGYTF.

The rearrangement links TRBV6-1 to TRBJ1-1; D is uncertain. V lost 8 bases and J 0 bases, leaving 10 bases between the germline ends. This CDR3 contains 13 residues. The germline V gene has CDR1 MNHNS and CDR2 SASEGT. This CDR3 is CASVGLLNTEAFF. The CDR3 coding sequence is TGTGCCAGCGTCGGCCTATTGAACACTGAAGCTTTCTTT.

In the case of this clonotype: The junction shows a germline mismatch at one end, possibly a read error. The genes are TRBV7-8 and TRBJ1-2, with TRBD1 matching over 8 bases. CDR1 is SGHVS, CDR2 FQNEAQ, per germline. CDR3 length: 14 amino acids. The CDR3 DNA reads TGTGTCAGCAGCAAGGACAGGGTTGACTATGGCTACACCTTC. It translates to CVSSKDRVDYGYTF.

CDR3 bases: TGTGCCAGCAGTTACTCGCGCCTTACAGATATGAACACTGAAGCTTTCTTT. Translating it yields CASSYSRLTDMNTEAFF. The chain recombines TRBV6-5 with TRBJ1-1; D not certain. V was pared by 0 bases and J by 0 bases, with 14 bases between. CDR3 length equals 17 residues. Germline V gene sequence: CDR1 MNHEY, CDR2 SVGAGI.

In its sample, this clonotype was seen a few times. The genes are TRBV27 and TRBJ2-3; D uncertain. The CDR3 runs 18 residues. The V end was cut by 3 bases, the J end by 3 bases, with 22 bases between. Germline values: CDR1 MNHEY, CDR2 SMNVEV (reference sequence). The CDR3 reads CASSLKLGDWERTDTQYF. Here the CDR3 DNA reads TGTGCCAGCAGTTTGAAGCTAGGAGATTGGGAAAGGACAGATACGCAGTATTTT.

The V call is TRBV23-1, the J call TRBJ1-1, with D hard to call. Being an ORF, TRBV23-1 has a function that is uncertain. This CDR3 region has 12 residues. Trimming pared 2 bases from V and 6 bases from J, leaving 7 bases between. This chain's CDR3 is CASSQPAAEAFF. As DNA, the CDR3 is TGCGCCAGCAGTCAACCGGCGGCTGAAGCTTTCTTT.

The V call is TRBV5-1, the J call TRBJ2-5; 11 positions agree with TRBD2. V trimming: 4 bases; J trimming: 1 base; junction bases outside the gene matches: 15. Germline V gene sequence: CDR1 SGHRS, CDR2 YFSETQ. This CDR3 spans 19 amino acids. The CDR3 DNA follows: TGCGCCAGCAGCCTCATCCCCCCTTCTAGCGGGGGGTTCCAAGAGACCCAGTACTTC. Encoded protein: CASSLIPPSSGGFQETQYF.